The clone carrying this T cell receptor beta chain was counted only a few times. The study counted Cohort 3 donors as recovered given two negative PCRs, clearance, or symptom resolution. This record belongs to a study of blood T cell repertoires in COVID-19. The CDR3 extends over 14 amino acids. The V gene's germline CDR1 is SGHNT and CDR2 YENEEA. V was shortened by 4 bases and J by 2 bases, with 12 bases between the two germline ends. Libraries were prepared by immunoSEQ multiplex PCR; TCRdb keeps only in-frame clonotypes and omits some of them. This table holds 150,000 to 250,000 clones, 75% to 90% found once.

Sequenced: PBMCs or T cells enriched from blood (not recorded which). V gene TRBV11-3 combines with J gene TRBJ2-7; maybe TRBD1 (6 bases). The receptor comes from a woman in her twenties or thirties who had recovered from COVID-19. The CDR3 DNA sequence: TGTGCCAGCAGCTCCCGGGACACCACCTACGAGCAGTACTTC. It is translated as CASSSRDTTYEQYF.